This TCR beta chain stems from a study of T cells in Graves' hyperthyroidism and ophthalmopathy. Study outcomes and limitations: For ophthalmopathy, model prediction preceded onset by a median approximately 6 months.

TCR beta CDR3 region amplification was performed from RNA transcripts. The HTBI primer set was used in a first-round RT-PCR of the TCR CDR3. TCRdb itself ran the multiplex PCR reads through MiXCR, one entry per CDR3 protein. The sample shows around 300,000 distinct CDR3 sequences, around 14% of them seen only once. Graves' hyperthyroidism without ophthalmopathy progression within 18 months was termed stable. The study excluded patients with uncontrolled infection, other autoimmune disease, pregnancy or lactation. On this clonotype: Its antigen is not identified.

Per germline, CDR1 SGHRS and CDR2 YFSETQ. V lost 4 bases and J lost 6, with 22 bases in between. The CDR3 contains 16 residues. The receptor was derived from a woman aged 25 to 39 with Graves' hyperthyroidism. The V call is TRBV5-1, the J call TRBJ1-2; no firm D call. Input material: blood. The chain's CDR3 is CASSIGGRLETHGYTF. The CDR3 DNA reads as TGCGCCAGCAGCATCGGAGGGCGGTTGGAGACGCATGGCTACACCTTC.